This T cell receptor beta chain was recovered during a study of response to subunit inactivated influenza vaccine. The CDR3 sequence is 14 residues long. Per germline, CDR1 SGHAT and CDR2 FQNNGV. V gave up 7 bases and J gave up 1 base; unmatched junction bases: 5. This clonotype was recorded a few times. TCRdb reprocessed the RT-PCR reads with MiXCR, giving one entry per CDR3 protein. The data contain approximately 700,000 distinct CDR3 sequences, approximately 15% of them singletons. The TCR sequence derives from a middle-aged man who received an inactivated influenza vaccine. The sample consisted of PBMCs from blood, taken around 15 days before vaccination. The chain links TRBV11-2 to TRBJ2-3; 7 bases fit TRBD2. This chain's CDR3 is CASTHTSGTDTQYF. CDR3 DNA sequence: TGTGCCAGCACCCATACTAGCGGCACAGATACGCAGTATTTT.